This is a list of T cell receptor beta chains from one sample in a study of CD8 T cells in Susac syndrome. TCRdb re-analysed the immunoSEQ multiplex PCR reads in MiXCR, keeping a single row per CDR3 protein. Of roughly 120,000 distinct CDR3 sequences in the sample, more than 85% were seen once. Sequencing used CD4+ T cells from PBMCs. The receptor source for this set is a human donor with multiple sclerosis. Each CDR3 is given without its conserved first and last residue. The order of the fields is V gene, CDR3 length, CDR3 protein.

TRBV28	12	ASSSQSTGYEQF
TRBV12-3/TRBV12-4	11	ASNLGDSVKQF
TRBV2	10	ASSEGRGGYT
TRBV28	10	ASSRGTDTQY
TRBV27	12	ASSPRSGANVLT
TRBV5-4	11	ASSLGLSGGYT
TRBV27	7	ASSLGQF
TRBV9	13	ASSVEGSVNTEAF
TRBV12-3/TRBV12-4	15	ASSPTGGSVGNQPQH
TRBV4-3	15	ASSHLITGPEGSPLH
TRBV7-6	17	ASSLTGWGSGKMNTEAF
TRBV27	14	ASTGTPAAYNSPLH
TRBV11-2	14	ASSNRGGAGNYGYT
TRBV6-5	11	ASRTTGGTEAF
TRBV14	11	ASRAGPYNEQF
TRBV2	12	ASATSYSNQPQH
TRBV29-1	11	SANSGGTDTQY
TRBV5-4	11	AISPDANYGYT
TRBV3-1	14	ASSQGLAGGQNEQF
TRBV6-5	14	ASSYRGQGYNSPLH
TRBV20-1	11	SARDDRQETQY
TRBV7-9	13	ASSTRQGNSYEQY
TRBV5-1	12	ASSVGTPFNEQY
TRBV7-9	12	ASASAGGARTQY
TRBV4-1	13	ASSQPGGGSHGYT
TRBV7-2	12	ASSFGHLRETQY
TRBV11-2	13	ASSLGGQGPETQY
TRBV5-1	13	ASSDGLAVTDTQY
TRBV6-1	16	ASSLDRPTKFSIYEQY
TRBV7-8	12	ASRRDLGQETQY
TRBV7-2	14	ASSPGGGTGANVLT
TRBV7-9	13	ASSIGQGLTGELF
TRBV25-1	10	ASSESSETQY
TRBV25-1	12	ASSRTGAGYEQY
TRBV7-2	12	ASSTRGLYYEQY
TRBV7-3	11	ASSPGSGNIQY
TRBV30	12	AWSRGGSSYEQH
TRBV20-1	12	SASAGISNYGYT
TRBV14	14	ASSLRPGQLNTEAF
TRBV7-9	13	ASSSDKGNGQPQH
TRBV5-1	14	ASSLAGGTLGNEQF
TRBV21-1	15	ASSAMIDRGRINEQF
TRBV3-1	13	ASSQGLGQGVEQY
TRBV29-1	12	SVMGLSGGREQY
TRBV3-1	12	ASSPAGGTDTQY
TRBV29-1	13	SVALFGGTGETQY
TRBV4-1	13	ASSQDQANTGELF
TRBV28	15	ASSLKPRRGGSYEQY
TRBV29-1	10	SVEQAYNEQF
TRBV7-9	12	ASSPQGSSQTQY
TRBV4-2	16	ASSQDFPPGQFPGGYT
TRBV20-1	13	SAKPLGGGTGELF
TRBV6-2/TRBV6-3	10	ASARLNQPQH
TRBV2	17	ASSELDFRIGGNNYGYT
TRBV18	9	ASSPGGPQH